The sequence of this T cell receptor beta chain was determined in a study of blood T cell repertoires in COVID-19. Study at large: The samples span acute and convalescent COVID-19 from the United States, Italy and Spain. PBMCs, B-cell-depleted T cells, or T cells were the source of the cDNA or gDNA that made up the material.

Germline assignment: CDR1 SEHNR and CDR2 FQNEAQ (reference sequence). The CDR3 spans 13 residues. Measured with immunoSEQ multiplex PCR; TCRdb has only the in-frame clones, and not every one. The sample holds approximately 220,000 clones, around 80% seen once. The genes are TRBV7-9 and TRBJ2-1, with 10 bases lining up with TRBD2. This TCR came from a man aged 40-49 years with acute or convalescent COVID-19. The sequenced sample consisted of peripheral blood. In DNA, the CDR3 is TGTGCAAGCGGGGCTAGCGGGAGCGGTGAGCAGTTCTTC. Translating it yields CASGASGSGEQFF.